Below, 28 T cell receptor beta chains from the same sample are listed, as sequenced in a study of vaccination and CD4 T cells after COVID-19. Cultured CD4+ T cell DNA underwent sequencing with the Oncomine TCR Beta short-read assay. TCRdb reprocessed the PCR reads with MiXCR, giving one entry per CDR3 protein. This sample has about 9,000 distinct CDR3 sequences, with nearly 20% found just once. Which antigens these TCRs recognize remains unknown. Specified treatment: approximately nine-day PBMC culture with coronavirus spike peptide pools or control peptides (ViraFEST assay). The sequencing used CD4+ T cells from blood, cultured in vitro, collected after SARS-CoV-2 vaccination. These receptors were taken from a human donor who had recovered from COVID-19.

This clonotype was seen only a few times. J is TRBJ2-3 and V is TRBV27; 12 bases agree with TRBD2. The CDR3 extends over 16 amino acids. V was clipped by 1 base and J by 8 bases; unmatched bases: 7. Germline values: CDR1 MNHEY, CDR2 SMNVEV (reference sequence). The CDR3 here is CASSLFSSGRAFTQYF. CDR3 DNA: TGTGCCAGCAGTTTATTTTCTAGCGGGAGGGCCTTTACGCAGTATTTT.

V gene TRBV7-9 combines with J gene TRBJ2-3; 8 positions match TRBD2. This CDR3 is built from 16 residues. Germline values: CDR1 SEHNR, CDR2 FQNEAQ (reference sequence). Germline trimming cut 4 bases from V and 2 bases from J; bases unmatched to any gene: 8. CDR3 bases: TGTGCCAGCAGCTCGTACCGGGGGGGGGACACAGATACGCAGTATTTT. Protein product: CASSSYRGGDTDTQYF.

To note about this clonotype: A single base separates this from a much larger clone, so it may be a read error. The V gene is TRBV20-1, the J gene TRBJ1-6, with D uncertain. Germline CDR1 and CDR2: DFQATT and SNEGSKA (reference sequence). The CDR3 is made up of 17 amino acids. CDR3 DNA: TGCAGTGCTAGAGATGGAATCCAGGATTCCTATAATTCACCCCCCCACTTT. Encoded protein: CSARDGIQDSYNSPPHF.

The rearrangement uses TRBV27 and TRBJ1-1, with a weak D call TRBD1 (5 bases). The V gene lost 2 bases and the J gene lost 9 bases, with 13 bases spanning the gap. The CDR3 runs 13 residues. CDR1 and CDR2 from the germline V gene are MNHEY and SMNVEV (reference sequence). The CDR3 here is CASSLDGRGQAFF. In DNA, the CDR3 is TGTGCCAGCAGTTTAGACGGAAGGGGCCAAGCTTTCTTT.

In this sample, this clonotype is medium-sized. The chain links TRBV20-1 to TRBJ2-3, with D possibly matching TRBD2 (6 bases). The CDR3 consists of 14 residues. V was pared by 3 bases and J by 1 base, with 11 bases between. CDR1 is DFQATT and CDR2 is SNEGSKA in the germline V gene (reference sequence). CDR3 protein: CSAREGWGTDTQYF. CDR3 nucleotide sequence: TGCAGTGCTAGGGAGGGTTGGGGCACAGATACGCAGTATTTT.

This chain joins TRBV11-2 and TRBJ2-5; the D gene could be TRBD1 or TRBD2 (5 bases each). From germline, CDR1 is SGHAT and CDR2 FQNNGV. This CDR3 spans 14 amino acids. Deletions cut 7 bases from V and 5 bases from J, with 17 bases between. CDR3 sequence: CASTPFNGAETQYF. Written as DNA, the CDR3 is TGTGCCAGCACCCCATTTAACGGGGCTGAGACCCAGTACTTC.

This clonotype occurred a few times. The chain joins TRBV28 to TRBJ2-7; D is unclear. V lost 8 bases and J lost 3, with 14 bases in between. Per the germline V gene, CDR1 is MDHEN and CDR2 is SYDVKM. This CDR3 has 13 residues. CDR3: CASGSQLNYEQYF. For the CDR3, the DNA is TGTGCCAGCGGCAGCCAACTAAACTACGAGCAGTACTTC.

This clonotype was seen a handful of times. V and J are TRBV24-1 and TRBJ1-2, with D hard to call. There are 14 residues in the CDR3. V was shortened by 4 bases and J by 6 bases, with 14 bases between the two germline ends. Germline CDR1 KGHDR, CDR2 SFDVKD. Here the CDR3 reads CATSDPAFSDGYTF. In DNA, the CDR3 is TGTGCCACCAGTGACCCCGCCTTCTCCGATGGCTACACCTTC.

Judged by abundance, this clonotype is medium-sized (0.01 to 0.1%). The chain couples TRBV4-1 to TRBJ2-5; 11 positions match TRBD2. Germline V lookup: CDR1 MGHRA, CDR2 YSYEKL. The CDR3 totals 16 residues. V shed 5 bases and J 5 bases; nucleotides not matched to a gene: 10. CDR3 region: CASSILAGGGWETQYF. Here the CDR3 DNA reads TGCGCCAGCAGCATTCTAGCGGGAGGAGGGTGGGAGACCCAGTACTTC.

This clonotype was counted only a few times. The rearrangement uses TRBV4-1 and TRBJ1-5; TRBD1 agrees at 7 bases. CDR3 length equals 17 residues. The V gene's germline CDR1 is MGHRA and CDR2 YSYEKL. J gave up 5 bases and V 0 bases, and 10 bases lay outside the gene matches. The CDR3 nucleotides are TGCGCCAGCAGCCAAGATCCAGGGGGTGGGTATCATCAGCCCCAGCATTTT. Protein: CASSQDPGGGYHQPQHF.

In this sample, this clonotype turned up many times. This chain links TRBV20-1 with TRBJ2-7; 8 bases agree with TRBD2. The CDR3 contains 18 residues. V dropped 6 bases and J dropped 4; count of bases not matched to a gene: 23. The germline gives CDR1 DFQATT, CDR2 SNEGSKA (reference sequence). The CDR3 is CSAPDPASGSPLGYEQYF. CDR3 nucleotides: TGCAGTGCACCGGATCCCGCTAGCGGGTCTCCGCTAGGGTACGAGCAGTACTTC.

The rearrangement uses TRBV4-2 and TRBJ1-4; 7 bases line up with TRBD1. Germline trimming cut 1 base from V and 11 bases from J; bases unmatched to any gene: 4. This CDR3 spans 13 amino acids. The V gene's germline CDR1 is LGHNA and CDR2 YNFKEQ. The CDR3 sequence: CASSQAFRGKLFF. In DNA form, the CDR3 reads TGTGCCAGCAGCCAAGCCTTCAGGGGGAAACTGTTTTTT.

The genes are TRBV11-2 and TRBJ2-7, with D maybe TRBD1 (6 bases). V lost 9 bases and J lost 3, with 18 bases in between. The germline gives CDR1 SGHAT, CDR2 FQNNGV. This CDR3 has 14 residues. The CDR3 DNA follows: TGTGCCAGTGGAGGCCCAGGGGCGGACTACGAGCAGTACTTC. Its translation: CASGGPGADYEQYF.

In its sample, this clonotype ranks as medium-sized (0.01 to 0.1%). For the CDR3, the DNA is TGCAGTGCTCATCAGCCCCAGCATTTT. Translated, it gives CSAHQPQHF. The chain has TRBV20-1 and TRBJ1-5; the D is unclear. The CDR3 contains 9 residues. With 5 bases removed from V and 5 bases from J, the gap between germline ends came to 1 base. Germline CDR1 reads DFQATT; CDR2 reads SNEGSKA (reference sequence).

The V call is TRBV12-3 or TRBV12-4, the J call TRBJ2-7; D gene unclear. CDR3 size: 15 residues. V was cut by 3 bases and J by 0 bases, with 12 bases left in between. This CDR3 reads CASSFIRQVSYEQYF. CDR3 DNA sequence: TGTGCCAGCAGTTTCATCCGGCAGGTCTCCTACGAGCAGTACTTC.

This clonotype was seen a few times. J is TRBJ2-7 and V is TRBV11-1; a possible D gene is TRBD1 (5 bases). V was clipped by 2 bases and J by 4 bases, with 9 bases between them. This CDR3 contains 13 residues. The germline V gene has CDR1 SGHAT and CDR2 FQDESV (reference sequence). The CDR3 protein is CASSLRGRYEQYF. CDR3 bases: TGTGCCAGCAGCTTAAGGGGCAGGTACGAGCAGTACTTC.

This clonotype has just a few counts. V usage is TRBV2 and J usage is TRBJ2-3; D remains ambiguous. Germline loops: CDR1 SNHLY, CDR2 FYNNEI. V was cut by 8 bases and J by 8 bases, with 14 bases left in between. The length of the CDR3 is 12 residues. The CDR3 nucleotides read TGTGCCAGCGATCCCAACCGAGGTACGCAGTATTTT. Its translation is CASDPNRGTQYF.

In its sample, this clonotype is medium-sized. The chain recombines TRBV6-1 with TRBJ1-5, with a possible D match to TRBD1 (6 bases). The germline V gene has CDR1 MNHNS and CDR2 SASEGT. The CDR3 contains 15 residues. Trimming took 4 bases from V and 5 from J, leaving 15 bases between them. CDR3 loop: CASSGGHSLYQPQHF. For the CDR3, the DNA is TGTGCCAGCAGTGGGGGACACTCACTTTATCAGCCCCAGCATTTT.

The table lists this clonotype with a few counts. The CDR3 loop is CASSQGPGLALDNEQFF. As DNA, the CDR3 is TGTGCCAGCAGCCAAGGCCCGGGACTAGCCCTCGACAATGAGCAGTTCTTC. The chain has TRBV4-2 and TRBJ2-1, with 9 bases that match TRBD2. J lost 5 bases, V lost 1 base, and 9 bases had no gene match. The CDR3 extends over 17 amino acids. CDR1 is LGHNA and CDR2 is YNFKEQ in the germline V gene.

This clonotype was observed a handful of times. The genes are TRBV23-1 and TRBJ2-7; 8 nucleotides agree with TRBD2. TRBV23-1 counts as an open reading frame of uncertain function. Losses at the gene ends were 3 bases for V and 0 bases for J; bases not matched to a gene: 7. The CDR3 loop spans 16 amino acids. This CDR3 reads CASSQEASGYSYEQYF. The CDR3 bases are TGCGCCAGCAGTCAGGAAGCTAGCGGGTACTCCTACGAGCAGTACTTC.

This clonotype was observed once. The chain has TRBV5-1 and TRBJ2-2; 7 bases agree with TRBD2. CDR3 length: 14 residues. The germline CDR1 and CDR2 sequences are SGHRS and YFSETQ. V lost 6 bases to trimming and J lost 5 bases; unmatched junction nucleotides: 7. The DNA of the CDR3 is TGCGCCAGCACGACGGGAGGTGGGACCGGGGAGCTGTTTTTT. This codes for CASTTGGGTGELFF.

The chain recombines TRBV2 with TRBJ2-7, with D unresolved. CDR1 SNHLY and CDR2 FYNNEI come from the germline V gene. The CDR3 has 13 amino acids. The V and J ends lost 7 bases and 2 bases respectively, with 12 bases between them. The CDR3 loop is CASMRASPYEQYF. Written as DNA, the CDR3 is TGTGCCAGCATGCGAGCGTCGCCCTACGAGCAGTACTTC.

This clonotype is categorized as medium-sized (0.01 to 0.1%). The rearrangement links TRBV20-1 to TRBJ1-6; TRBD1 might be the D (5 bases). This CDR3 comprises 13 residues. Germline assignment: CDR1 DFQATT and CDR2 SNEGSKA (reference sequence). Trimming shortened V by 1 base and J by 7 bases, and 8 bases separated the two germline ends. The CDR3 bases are TGCAGTGCTAGAGTGGGGGGAAATTCACCCCTCCACTTT. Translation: CSARVGGNSPLHF.

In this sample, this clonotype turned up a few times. CDR3 sequence reads: CASSLRQGEAEAFF. CDR3 nucleotide sequence: TGTGCCAGCAGCTTACGCCAGGGTGAGGCTGAAGCTTTCTTT. The chain combines TRBV7-9 with TRBJ1-1; TRBD1 is a possible D gene (5 bases). The germline CDR1 and CDR2 sequences are SEHNR and FQNEAQ (reference sequence). Trimming removed 2 bases at V and 6 bases at J, with 13 bases between. The CDR3 is 14 amino acids.

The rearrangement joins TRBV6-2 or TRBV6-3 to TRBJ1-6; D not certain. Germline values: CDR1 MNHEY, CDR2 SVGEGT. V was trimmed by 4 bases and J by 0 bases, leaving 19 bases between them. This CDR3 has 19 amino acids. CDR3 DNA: TGTGCCAGCAGTTTCCGCTCCGGTGCCGTAAGCTCCTATAATTCACCCCTCCACTTT. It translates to CASSFRSGAVSSYNSPLHF.

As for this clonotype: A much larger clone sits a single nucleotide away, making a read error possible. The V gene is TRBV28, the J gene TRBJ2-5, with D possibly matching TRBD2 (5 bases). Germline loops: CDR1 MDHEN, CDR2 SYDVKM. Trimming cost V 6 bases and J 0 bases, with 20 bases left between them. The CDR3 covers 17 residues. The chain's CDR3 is CASRRSERSPDQETQYF. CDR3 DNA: TGTGCCAGCAGGCGTAGCGAGAGATCTCCTGACCAAGAGACCCAGTACTTC. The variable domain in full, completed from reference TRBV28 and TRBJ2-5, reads DVKVTQSSRYLVKRTGEKVFLECVQDMDHENMFWYRQDPGLGLRLIYFSYDVKMKEKGDIPEGYSVSREKKERFSLILESASTNQTSMYLCASRRSERSPDQETQYFGPGTRLLVL.

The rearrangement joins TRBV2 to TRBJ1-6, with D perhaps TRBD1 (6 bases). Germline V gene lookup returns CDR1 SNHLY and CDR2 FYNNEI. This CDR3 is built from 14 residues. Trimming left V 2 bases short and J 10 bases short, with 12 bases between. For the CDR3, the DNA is TGTGCCAGCAGTGAAATGGACAGAGGGTCACCCCTCCACTTT. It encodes CASSEMDRGSPLHF.

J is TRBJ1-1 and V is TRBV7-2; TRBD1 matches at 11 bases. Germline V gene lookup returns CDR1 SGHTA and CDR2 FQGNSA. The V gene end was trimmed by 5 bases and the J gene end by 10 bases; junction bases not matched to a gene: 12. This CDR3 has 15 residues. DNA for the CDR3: TGTGCCAGCAGCCCCCGGACAGGGGGCCCGGAGGGAGCTTTCTTT. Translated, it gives CASSPRTGGPEGAFF.